The 10 T cell receptor beta chains reported below all come from one sample, sequenced in a study of shared clonotypes between healthy human individuals. TCRdb keeps only in-frame clones here, not all; method: immunoSEQ multiplex PCR. The sample consists of over a million clones, 98% of them appearing once. Material for sequencing was naive CD4+ T cells sorted from blood. As to subset: CD45RA+ positively selected. Source of these receptors: a man younger than 45 in good health.

The rearrangement links TRBV19 to TRBJ1-5; 7 nucleotides line up with TRBD1. The CDR3 covers 14 residues. J was trimmed by 4 bases and V by 8 bases; bases with no gene match: 8. CDR1 and CDR2 from the germline V gene are LNHDA and SQIVND (reference sequence). CDR3 DNA: TGTGCCAGTCATAGGGACAGCGAAAATCAGCCCCAGCATTTT. Protein: CASHRDSENQPQHF.

This sequence joins TRBV5-5 and TRBJ2-1; the match to TRBD1 covers 7 bases. Trimming at V came to 3 bases and at J to 9 bases, leaving 9 bases not matched to a gene. Looked up from germline, CDR1 is SGHKS and CDR2 is YYEKEE (reference sequence). This CDR3 region has 14 residues. The CDR3 DNA sequence: TGTGCCAGCAGCTCGGGACAGCTCGACGGTGAGCAGTTCTTC. The encoded protein is CASSSGQLDGEQFF.

The chain links TRBV28 to TRBJ1-2; D gene ambiguous. CDR1 MDHEN and CDR2 SYDVKM come from the germline V gene. Trimming shortened V by 3 bases and J by 4 bases, and 15 bases separated the two germline ends. The CDR3 consists of 15 residues. CDR3 amino acids: CASSLDGWGVYGYTF. The CDR3 DNA reads TGTGCCAGCAGTTTGGATGGGTGGGGAGTCTATGGCTACACCTTC.

The V gene is TRBV19, the J gene TRBJ1-1; a weak D match, TRBD1 (5 bases). V was cut by 6 bases and J by 1 base, with 18 bases left in between. From germline, CDR1 is LNHDA and CDR2 SQIVND (reference sequence). The CDR3 sequence is 16 residues long. In DNA form, the CDR3 reads TGTGCCAGTAGAATAACCCTCCTGGGGCGGAACACTGAAGCTTTCTTT. This translates into CASRITLLGRNTEAFF.

CDR3 nucleotide sequence: TGTGCCTGGGAGAGGGGTGGCGGCTCCTACGAGCAGTACTTC. It specifies CAWERGGGSYEQYF. This chain uses TRBV30 with TRBJ2-7, with D possibly being TRBD1 or TRBD2 (5 bases each). Per the germline V gene, CDR1 is GTSNPN and CDR2 is SVGIG (reference sequence). Trimming took off 5 bases at V and 0 bases at J, with 14 bases between the two ends. This CDR3 has 14 residues.

V and J are TRBV11-2 and TRBJ2-2; tentatively, D is TRBD1 or TRBD2 (5 bases each). V was pared by 5 bases and J by 4 bases, with 14 bases between. The CDR3 extends over 15 amino acids. Germline V gene data show CDR1 as SGHAT and CDR2 as FQNNGV. CDR3 nucleotides: TGTGCCAGCAGCGTTCAGGGCGCGGGCACCGGGGAGCTGTTTTTT. This codes for CASSVQGAGTGELFF.

The chain is built from TRBV28 and TRBJ2-3; tentative D call: TRBD1 (6 bases). The germline V gene has CDR1 MDHEN and CDR2 SYDVKM. The V and J ends lost 4 bases and 2 bases respectively, with 16 bases between them. The CDR3 runs to 16 residues. The CDR3 DNA sequence: TGTGCCAGCAGTTCACCCCACGGACAGCTCACAGATACGCAGTATTTT. Protein sequence: CASSSPHGQLTDTQYF.

The chain uses TRBV5-1 and TRBJ1-1; tentatively, D is TRBD1 (5 bases). Germline CDR1 and CDR2: SGHRS and YFSETQ. Trimming took off 8 bases at V and 1 base at J, with 18 bases between the two ends. The CDR3 loop spans 15 amino acids. The CDR3 reads CASTVRGLRNTEAFF. Here the CDR3 DNA reads TGCGCCAGTACCGTCCGGGGGTTAAGGAACACTGAAGCTTTCTTT.

The chain joins TRBV6-5 to TRBJ1-1; the D is unclear. Looked up from germline, CDR1 is MNHEY and CDR2 is SVGAGI. The CDR3 totals 14 residues. Trimming removed 4 bases from V and 5 bases from J, with 14 bases in between. CDR3 residues: CASSSWTRRTEAFF. In nucleotides, the CDR3 is TGTGCCAGCAGTTCCTGGACCCGACGGACTGAAGCTTTCTTT.

The V call is TRBV10-1, the J call TRBJ2-5; D remains ambiguous. The CDR3 is made up of 13 amino acids. CDR1 is WNHNN and CDR2 is SYGVQD in the germline V gene (reference sequence). Trimming shortened V by 3 bases and J by 5 bases, and 10 bases separated the two germline ends. CDR3 region: CASSDEPAETQYF. The CDR3 nucleotides are TGCGCCAGCAGTGATGAACCCGCGGAGACCCAGTACTTC.